This entry describes one T cell receptor beta chain. This sample was taken from a study of shared clonotypes between healthy human individuals. About the research overall: CD4 naive and memory got three plates each, CD8 naive two, CD8 memory one.

Method: immunoSEQ multiplex PCR; TCRdb's copy keeps in-frame clones and lacks some. Of approximately 1.5 million clones in the sample, approximately 98.5% were seen once. V was shortened by 6 bases and J by 0 bases, with 12 bases between the two germline ends. The CDR3 length is 15 residues. Germline assignment: CDR1 LNHDA and CDR2 SQIVND (reference sequence). The gene calls are TRBV19 and TRBJ1-5; possibly TRBD1 for D (5 bases). The source is a man aged 25-45 years in good health. Sequenced sample: naive CD4+ T cells sorted from blood. Sample subset: CD45RA+ positively selected. The CDR3 DNA reads as TGTGCCAGTAGCGTCGGACACCTTAGCAATCAGCCCCAGCATTTT. It encodes CASSVGHLSNQPQHF.